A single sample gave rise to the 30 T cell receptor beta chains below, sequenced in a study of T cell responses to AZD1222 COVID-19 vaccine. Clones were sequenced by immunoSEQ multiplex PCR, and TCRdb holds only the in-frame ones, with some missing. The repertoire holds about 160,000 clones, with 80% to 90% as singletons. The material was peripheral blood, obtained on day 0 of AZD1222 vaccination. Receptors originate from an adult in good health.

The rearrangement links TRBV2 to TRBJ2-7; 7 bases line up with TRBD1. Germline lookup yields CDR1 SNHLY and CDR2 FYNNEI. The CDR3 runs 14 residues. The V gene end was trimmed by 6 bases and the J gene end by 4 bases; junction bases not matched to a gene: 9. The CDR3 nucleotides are TGTGCCAGCAGAAGGGGGACAGAGGATTACGAGCAGTACTTC. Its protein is CASRRGTEDYEQYF.

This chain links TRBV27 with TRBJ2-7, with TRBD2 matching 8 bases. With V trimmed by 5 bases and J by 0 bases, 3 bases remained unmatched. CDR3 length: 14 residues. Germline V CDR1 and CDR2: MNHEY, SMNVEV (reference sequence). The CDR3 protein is CASSPGGGSYEQYF. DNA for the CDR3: TGTGCCAGCAGTCCCGGGGGGGGCTCCTACGAGCAGTACTTC.

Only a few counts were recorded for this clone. The CDR3 region has the DNA TGTGCCAGCAGCGTAGAGGGACAGGGGGCAGATACGCAGTATTTT. Protein sequence: CASSVEGQGADTQYF. The V and J genes are TRBV9 and TRBJ2-3, with 11 nucleotides matching TRBD1. J gave up 4 bases and V 0 bases, and 1 base lay outside the gene matches. CDR1 SGDLS and CDR2 YYNGEE come from the germline V gene. The CDR3 runs to 15 residues.

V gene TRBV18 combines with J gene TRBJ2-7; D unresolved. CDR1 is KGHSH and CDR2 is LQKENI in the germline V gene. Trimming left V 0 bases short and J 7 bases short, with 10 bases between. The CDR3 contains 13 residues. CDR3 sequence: CASSPPGSWEQYF. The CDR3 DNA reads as TGTGCCAGCTCACCACCGGGTTCGTGGGAGCAGTACTTC.

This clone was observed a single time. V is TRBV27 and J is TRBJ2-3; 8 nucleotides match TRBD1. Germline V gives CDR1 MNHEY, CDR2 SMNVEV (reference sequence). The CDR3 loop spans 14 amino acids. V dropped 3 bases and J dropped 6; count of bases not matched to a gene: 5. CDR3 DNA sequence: TGTGCCAGCAGTTTGGGCAGGGGGCAGGATACGCAGTATTTT. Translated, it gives CASSLGRGQDTQYF.

CDR3 sequence: CASTLGGQGADTQYF. The CDR3 DNA is TGTGCCAGCACCCTCGGGGGACAGGGCGCAGATACGCAGTATTTT. The gene calls are TRBV28 and TRBJ2-3; TRBD1 matches at 9 bases. Looked up from germline, CDR1 is MDHEN and CDR2 is SYDVKM. The trim removed 7 bases at V and 4 bases at J, leaving 9 bases unmatched. This CDR3 has 15 residues.

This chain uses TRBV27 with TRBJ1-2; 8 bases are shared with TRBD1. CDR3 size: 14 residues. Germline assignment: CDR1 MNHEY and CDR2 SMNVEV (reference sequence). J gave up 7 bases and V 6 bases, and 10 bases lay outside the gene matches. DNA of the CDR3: TGTGCCAGCAGCAGGACAGGGTCACCCTCTGGCTACACCTTC. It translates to CASSRTGSPSGYTF.

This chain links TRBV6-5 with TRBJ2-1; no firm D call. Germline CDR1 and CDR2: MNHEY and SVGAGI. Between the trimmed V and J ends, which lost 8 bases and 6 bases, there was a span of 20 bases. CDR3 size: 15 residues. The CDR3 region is CASLRTVLVSNEQFF. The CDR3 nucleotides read TGTGCCAGCCTCCGGACCGTTTTAGTGTCCAATGAGCAGTTCTTC.

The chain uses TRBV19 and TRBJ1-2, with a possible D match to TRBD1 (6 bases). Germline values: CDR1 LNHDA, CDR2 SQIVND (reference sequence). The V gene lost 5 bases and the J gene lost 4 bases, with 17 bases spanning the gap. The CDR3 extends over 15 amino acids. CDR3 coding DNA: TGTGCCAGTAGTTTCGTGGGGGGCTTTCTCTATGGCTACACCTTC. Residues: CASSFVGGFLYGYTF.

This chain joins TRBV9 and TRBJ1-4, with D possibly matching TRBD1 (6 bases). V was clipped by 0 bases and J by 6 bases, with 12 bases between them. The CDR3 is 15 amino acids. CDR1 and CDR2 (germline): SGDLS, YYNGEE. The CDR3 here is CASSVAHREDEKLFF. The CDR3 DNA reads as TGTGCCAGCAGCGTAGCCCACAGGGAGGATGAAAAACTGTTTTTT.

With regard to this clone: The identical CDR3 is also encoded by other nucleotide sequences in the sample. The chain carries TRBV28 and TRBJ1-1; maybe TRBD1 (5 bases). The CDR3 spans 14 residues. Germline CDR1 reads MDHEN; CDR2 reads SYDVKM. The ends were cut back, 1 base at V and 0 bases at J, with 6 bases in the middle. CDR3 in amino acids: CASSLSGLNTEAFF. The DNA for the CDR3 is TGTGCCAGCAGTTTATCGGGACTGAACACTGAAGCTTTCTTT.

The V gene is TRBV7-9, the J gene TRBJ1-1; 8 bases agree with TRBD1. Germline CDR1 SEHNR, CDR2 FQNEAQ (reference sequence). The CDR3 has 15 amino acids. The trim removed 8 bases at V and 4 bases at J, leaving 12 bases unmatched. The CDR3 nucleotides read TGTGCCAGCGGGCAATCCGGACAGGGAAGCACTGAAGCTTTCTTT. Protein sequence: CASGQSGQGSTEAFF. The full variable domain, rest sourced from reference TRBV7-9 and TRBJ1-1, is DTGVSQNPRHKITKRGQNVTFRCDPISEHNRLYWYRQTLGQGPEFLTYFQNEAQLEKSRLLSDRFSAERPKGSFSTLEIQRTEQGDSAMYLCASGQSGQGSTEAFFGQGTRLTVV.

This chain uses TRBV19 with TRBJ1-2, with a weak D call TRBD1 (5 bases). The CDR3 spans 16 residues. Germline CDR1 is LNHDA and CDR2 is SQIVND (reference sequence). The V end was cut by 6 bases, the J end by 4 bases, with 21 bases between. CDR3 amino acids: CASRLSGTAGSYGYTF. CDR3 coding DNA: TGTGCCAGTAGGTTATCCGGGACCGCTGGCTCCTATGGCTACACCTTC.

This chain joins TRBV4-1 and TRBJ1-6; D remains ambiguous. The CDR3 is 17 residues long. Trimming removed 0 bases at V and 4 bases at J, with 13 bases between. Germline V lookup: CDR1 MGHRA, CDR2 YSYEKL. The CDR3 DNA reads TGCGCCAGCAGCCAAGATCGGGGAGGGAGTTATAATTCACCCCTCCACTTT. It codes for CASSQDRGGSYNSPLHF.

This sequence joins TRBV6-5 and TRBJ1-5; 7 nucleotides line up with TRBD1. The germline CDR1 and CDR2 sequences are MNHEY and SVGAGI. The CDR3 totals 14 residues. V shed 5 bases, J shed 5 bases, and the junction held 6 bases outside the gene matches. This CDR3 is CASSTGQEHQPQHF. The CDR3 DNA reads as TGTGCCAGCAGTACCGGACAGGAACATCAGCCCCAGCATTTT.

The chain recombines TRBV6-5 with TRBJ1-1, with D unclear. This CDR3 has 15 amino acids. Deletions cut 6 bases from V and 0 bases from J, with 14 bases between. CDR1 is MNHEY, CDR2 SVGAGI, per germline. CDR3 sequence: CASRPGRLMNTEAFF. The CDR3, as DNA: TGTGCCAGCAGGCCGGGGAGATTAATGAACACTGAAGCTTTCTTT.

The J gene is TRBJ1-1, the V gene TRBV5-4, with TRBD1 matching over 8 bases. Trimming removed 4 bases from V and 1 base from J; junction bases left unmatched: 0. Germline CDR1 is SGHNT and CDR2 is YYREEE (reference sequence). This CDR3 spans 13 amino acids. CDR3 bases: TGTGCCAGCAGCGACAGGGGGAACACTGAAGCTTTCTTT. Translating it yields CASSDRGNTEAFF.

The CDR3 protein is CASIGTSGGATYNEQFF. In nucleotides, the CDR3 is TGTGCCAGCATCGGGACTAGCGGGGGGGCCACCTACAATGAGCAGTTCTTC. The chain recombines TRBV2 with TRBJ2-1, with 16 bases identical to TRBD2. Trimming took 7 bases from V and 2 from J; bases not matched to a gene: 5. The CDR3 contains 17 residues. Germline V lookup: CDR1 SNHLY, CDR2 FYNNEI. Variable domain in full (rest from reference TRBV2 and TRBJ2-1): EPEVTQTPSHQVTQMGQEVILRCVPISNHLYFYWYRQILGQKVEFLVSFYNNEISEKSEIFDDQFSVERPDGSNFTLKIRSTKLEDSAMYFCASIGTSGGATYNEQFFGPGTRLTVL.

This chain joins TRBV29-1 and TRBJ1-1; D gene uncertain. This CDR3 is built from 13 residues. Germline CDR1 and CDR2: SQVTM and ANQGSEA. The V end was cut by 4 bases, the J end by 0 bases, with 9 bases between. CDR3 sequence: CSVVGNMNTEAFF. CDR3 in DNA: TGCAGCGTTGTGGGGAATATGAACACTGAAGCTTTCTTT.

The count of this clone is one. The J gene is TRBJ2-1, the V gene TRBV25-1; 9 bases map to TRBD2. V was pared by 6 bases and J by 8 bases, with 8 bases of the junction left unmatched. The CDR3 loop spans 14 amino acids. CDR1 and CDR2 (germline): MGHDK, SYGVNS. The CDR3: CASRDSGRGDEQFF. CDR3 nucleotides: TGTGCCAGCAGGGATAGCGGGAGAGGCGATGAGCAGTTCTTC.

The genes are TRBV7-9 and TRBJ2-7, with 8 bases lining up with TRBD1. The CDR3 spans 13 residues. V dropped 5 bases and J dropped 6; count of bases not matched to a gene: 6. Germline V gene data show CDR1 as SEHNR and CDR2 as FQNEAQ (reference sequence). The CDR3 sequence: CASSRLTGGEQYF. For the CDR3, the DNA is TGTGCCAGCAGCCGGCTCACAGGGGGCGAGCAGTACTTC.

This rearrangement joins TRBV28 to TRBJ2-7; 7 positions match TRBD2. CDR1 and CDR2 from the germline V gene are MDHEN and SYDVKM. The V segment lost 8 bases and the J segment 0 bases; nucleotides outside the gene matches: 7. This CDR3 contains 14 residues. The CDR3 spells CASAPGGSSYEQYF. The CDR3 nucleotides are TGTGCCAGCGCCCCGGGGGGTAGCTCCTACGAGCAGTACTTC. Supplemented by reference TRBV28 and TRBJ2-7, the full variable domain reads DVKVTQSSRYLVKRTGEKVFLECVQDMDHENMFWYRQDPGLGLRLIYFSYDVKMKEKGDIPEGYSVSREKKERFSLILESASTNQTSMYLCASAPGGSSYEQYFGPGTRLTVT.

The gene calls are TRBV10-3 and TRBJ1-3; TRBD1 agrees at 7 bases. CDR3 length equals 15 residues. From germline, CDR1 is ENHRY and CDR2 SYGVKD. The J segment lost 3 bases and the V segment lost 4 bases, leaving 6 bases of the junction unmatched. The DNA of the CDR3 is TGTGCCATCAGTGGGAGTAGGGGGCTTGGAAACACCATATATTTT. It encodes CAISGSRGLGNTIYF.

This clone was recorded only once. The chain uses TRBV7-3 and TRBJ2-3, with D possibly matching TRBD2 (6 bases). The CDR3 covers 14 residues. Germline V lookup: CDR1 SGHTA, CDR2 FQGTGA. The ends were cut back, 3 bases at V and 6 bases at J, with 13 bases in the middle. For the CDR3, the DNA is TGTGCCAGCAGCTTGCGGGATCCGCGGGATACGCAGTATTTT. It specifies CASSLRDPRDTQYF.

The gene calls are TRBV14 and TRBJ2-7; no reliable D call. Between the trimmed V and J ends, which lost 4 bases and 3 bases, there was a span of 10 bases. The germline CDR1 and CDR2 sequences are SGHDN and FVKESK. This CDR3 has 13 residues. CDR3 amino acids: CASSLSGLYEQYF. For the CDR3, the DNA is TGTGCCAGCAGCCTTAGTGGGCTCTACGAGCAGTACTTC. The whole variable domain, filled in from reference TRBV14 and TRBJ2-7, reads EAGVTQFPSHSVIEKGQTVTLRCDPISGHDNLYWYRRVMGKEIKFLLHFVKESKQDESGMPNNRFLAERTGGTYSTLKVQPAELEDSGVYFCASSLSGLYEQYFGPGTRLTVT.

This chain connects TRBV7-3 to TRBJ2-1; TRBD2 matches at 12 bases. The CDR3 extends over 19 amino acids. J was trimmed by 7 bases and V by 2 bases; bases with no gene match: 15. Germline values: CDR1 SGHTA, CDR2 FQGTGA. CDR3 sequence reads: CASSLLGRPSGRAGNEQFF. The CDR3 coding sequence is TGTGCCAGCAGCTTATTGGGGCGGCCTAGCGGGAGGGCGGGGAATGAGCAGTTCTTC.

The CDR3 sequence is CASSARQGIRYF. CDR3 sequence (DNA): TGTGCCAGCTCGGCTCGACAGGGGATAAGGTACTTC. The J gene is TRBJ2-5, the V gene TRBV18; 8 bases line up with TRBD1. The CDR3 runs to 12 residues. Germline V gene lookup returns CDR1 KGHSH and CDR2 LQKENI. J was trimmed by 13 bases and V by 6 bases; bases with no gene match: 10.

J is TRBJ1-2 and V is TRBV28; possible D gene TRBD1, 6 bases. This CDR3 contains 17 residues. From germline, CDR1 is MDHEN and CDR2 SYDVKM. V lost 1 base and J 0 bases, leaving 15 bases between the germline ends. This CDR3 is CASSLYSAGASNYGYTF. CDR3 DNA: TGTGCCAGCAGTTTATATTCGGCAGGGGCGTCTAACTATGGCTACACCTTC.

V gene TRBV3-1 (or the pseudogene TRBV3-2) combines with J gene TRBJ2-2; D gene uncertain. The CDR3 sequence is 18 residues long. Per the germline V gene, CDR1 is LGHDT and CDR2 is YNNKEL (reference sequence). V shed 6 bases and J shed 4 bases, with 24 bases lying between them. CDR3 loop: CASSLDCRMTGRTGELFF. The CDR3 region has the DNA TGTGCCAGCAGTCTAGATTGTAGGATGACCGGCCGCACCGGGGAGCTGTTTTTT.

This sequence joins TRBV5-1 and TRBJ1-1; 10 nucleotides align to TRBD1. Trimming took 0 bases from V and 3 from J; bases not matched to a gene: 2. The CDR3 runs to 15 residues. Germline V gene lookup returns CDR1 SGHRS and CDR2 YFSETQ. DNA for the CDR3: TGCGCCAGCAGCTTGGAGACAGGGGGCGACACTGAAGCTTTCTTT. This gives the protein CASSLETGGDTEAFF.